This T cell receptor (beta chain) appears in the sequencing data of a study of blood T cells in healthy people across ages (dated by TCRdb to 2014 to 2015). With regard to the full study: In model experiments, roughly one uniquely barcoded TCR beta cDNA molecule per two T cells was captured by template switching. Age-related changes in TCR beta repertoire diversity were measured in the study by deep sequencing normalized with unique cDNA molecular identifiers. For two donors (one aged 18 to 30 and one aged 80 or older), the study analyzed two additional independent replicas of 1 million unique cDNA reads from the same blood draw. Donors were grouped into four age groups: young (average roughly 17 years), middle-aged (39), aged (around 62) and long-lived (82). The full study reports these points: Estimates of total diversity based on one million sequenced T cells were considered lower bounds and underestimates. Conclusive comparison of naive and antigen-experienced compartments was prevented by the profiling of bulk unsorted PBMCs. Observed TCR beta diversity per million T cells fell roughly linearly with age, and a significant reduction was already apparent by age around 40. Compared with the aged group, more naive CD4+ T cells, fewer expanded clones and increased TCR diversity were shown by the long-lived group, suggesting age selection. Observed TCR beta diversity correlated strongly with the percentage of naive T cells measured by flow cytometry. Donor CMV infection status was unknown, potentially confounding age-related changes in expanded clonotypes.

Libraries were constructed by 5' RACE. Sequencing relied on an Illumina HiSeq 2500. A second PCR of roughly 6 to 12 cycles was run with a J-beta primer mix and a sample-barcoded 5' primer. Each TCR beta cDNA molecule received a unique molecular identifier from a template-switch 5' adaptor carrying 12 random nucleotides. At least 2.5 million CDR3-containing paired-end reads were obtained from each sample. First-strand cDNA was synthesized from all RNA with the Mint cDNA synthesis kit, primed by a TRBC-specific oligonucleotide. All cDNA was treated with uracil-DNA glycosylase and then went through a first 18-cycle PCR with the universal primers M1SS and BC2_uni_R. The source study handled its data this way. For normalization, 1 million high-quality reads, each with a distinct molecular identifier, were randomly selected from each sample. Instead of being binned into consensus sequences, reads that shared molecular identifiers were thrown out. MiTCR, run with a Q25 quality threshold and the strictest error-elimination algorithm, handled CDR3 identification, clonotype clustering and error correction. Lower-bound total TCR beta diversity was estimated with a nonparametric unseen species model using Euler transformation. The public reads were quality trimmed at Q25 with fastp and then assembled into clones with MiXCR by TCRdb, keeping productive beta chains. A single entry per CDR3 protein holds the most common genes and DNA from its merged rows. These V and J calls derive from TCRdb rather than the authors' analysis. For this sample there are about 800,000 distinct CDR3 sequences; about 25% appear just once. Under 4% of the sample rests with the top ten.

A distance of 11 bases separates the germline ends of V and J, which lose 6 bases and 8 bases respectively. From a lookup of the germline V gene (reference sequence), CDR1 and CDR2 are DFQATT and SNEGSKA. The CDR3 runs 11 residues from the cysteine to the phenylalanine. Left in the record is the CDR3 DNA by itself, 33 bases read in frame from the first base. This clonotype was observed a handful of times. The target of this receptor is not known. Base quality data are lacking; no much larger clone is found one base away. Systemically healthy Caucasian individuals from Russia, 35 to 40 in total and aged about 6 to 100 years, were included as donors. Each donor gave about 9.7 milliliters of peripheral blood, drawn into EDTA-treated Vacutainer tubes. Ficoll-Paque density-gradient centrifugation was used to isolate PBMCs, with at least 6 million obtained per sample. Trizol reagent was used to extract total RNA from the PBMCs, yielding at least 6 micrograms per sample. Naive CD45RAhigh/CD27high T cell percentages were measured by flow cytometry on a PBMC aliquot from every donor.

The data also belong to a second study, concerning T cells of mothers and their children. Per the second study: Donors were nine systemically healthy Caucasian individuals: three mothers and their six children. cDNA synthesis used all of the extracted RNA, with roughly 1.5 ug of RNA in each 15 ul reaction. In the second PCR, sample barcodes and 2-4 random nucleotides were introduced via the M1S primer. Over 9.5 million TCR beta CDR3 reads were obtained for each mother, and about 3 million reads were obtained for each child. In both related and unrelated pairs, thymic selection shapes the output of TCR recombination in a similar way, with inherited differences having only a minor effect. Normalized repertoire overlap was always slightly but never significantly higher in related than unrelated mother-child pairs. No persistent microchimeric T cell clones were detected, at a sensitivity of roughly 96 clones per million clonotypes. In the study, deep NGS was used to compare the TCR beta repertoires of mothers and children, and features distinguishing related mother-child pairs from unrelated individuals were sought. The mean age was roughly 36 +/- 4 years for the mothers and approximately 11 +/- 4 years for the children. Libraries were sequenced on Illumina HiSeq 2000 with 100+100 nt paired-end reads after adapter ligation with NEBNext reagents. Mother and child libraries were prepared a month apart and sequenced in separate runs to prevent cross-contamination. Each donor had between about 500,000 and 2,100,000 distinct TCR beta clonotypes identified. Naive TCR beta clonotypes were estimated from low-frequency clonotypes matched to each donor's FACS-determined naive share, without sorting.

The chain joins TRBV20-1 to TRBJ2-1; no confident D gene assignment can be made. The sequenced sample consisted of blood. The TCR sequence derives from a boy aged 5 to 17 in good health. The CDR3 here reads CSAADIYEQFF. The nucleotide sequence is TGCAGTGCAGCAGATATTTATGAGCAGTTCTTC.